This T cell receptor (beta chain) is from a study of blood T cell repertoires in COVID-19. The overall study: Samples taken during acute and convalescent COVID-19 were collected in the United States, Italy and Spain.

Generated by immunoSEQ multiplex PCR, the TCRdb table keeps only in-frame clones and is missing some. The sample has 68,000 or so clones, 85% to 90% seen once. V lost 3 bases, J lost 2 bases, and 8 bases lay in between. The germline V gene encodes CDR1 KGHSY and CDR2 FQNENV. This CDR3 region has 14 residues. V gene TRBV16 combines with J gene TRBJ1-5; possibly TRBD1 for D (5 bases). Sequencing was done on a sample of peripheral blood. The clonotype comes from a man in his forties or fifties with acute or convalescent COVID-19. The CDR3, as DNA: TGTGCCAGCAGCCAGGCGACAGGCAATCAGCCCCAGCATTTT. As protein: CASSQATGNQPQHF.